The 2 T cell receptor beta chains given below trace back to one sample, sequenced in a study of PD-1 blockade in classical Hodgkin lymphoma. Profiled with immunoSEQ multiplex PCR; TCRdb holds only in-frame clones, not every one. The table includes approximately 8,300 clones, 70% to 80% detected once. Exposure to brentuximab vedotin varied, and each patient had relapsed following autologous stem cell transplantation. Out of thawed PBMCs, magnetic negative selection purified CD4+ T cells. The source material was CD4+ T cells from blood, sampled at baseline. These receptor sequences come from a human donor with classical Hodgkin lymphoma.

The CDR3 region is CSVDTRDRTNYGYTF. The CDR3 region has the DNA TGCAGCGTTGACACCCGGGACAGGACTAACTATGGCTACACCTTC. The gene calls are TRBV29-1 and TRBJ1-2; 8 bases line up with TRBD1. This CDR3 has 15 residues. Trimming removed 3 bases from V and 0 bases from J; junction bases left unmatched: 6. The germline V gene encodes CDR1 SQVTM and CDR2 ANQGSEA.

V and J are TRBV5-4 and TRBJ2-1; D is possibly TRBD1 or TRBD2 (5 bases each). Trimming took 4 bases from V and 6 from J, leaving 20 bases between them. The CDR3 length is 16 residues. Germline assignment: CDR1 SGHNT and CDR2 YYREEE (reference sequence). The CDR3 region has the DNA TGTGCCAGCAGCACTGGGACGGCAACCAACTCCAATGAGCAGTTCTTC. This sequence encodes CASSTGTATNSNEQFF.